This T cell receptor beta chain was identified during a study of T cells in Graves' hyperthyroidism and ophthalmopathy. Study-wide findings and caveats: Median prediction lead before ophthalmopathy onset was around seven months with the model.

Template material for amplifying TCR beta CDR3 regions consisted of RNA transcripts. HTBI primers were used for first-round RT-PCR of the TCR CDR3. TCRdb passed the multiplex PCR reads through MiXCR, listing each CDR3 protein once. The sample has approximately 490,000 distinct CDR3 sequences; less than 25% are singletons. Patients affected by ophthalmopathy presented a Clinical Activity Score of at least 3, a NOSPECS grade of at least 4, and disease duration below 3 months. Diagnostic assessment was based on clinical symptoms, serum thyroxine and TRAb, thyroid ultrasound and orbital computed tomography. The PBMCs were taken from approximately 9.7 ml of fresh peripheral blood. Of note for this clonotype: Its antigen is unidentified.

The junction had 7 bases not matched to a gene; V was cut back by 4 bases and J by 0 bases. The CDR3 extends over 16 amino acids. Per the germline V gene, CDR1 is LGHDT and CDR2 is YNNKEL (reference sequence). Source material: blood. The sequence was obtained from a woman in her sixties or seventies with Graves' ophthalmopathy. V and J are TRBV3-1 and TRBJ2-7; TRBD2 matches at 9 bases. The DNA of the CDR3 is TGTGCCAGCAGCCGATCTAGCGGGGTCAGCTCCTACGAGCAGTACTTC. Its translation is CASSRSSGVSSYEQYF.